This entry is about one T cell receptor beta chain. As yet, its antigen is unknown. The CDR3 totals 14 residues. The data were obtained in a study of OX40 agonist ivuxolimab in advanced cancers. Study as a whole: The dose-escalation cohort was about 87% male, with a mean age of about 56 years, ranging roughly 20 to 80. Prior therapy, whether anti-PD-1, anti-PD-L1 or anti-CTLA-4, was allowed, and less than 45% had some. Partial responses were seen in three patients, one with hepatocellular carcinoma and two with cutaneous melanoma.

Generated by immunoSEQ multiplex PCR, the TCRdb table keeps only in-frame clones and is missing some. The repertoire consists of fewer than 65,000 clones, with 65% to 90% occurring once and the leading ten covering under 4.5%. Study-level findings and limits: Expanded peripheral T-cell antigen specificity went undetermined.

The source material was CD4+ or CD8+ T cells sorted from blood, sampled in a trial of the OX40 agonist ivuxolimab. This receptor was taken from an adult with an advanced solid tumor such as melanoma, head and neck, liver or kidney cancer. The gene calls are TRBV21-1 and TRBJ1-2. TRBV21-1 is shown as a pseudogene. The CDR3 region is CASSKRRLNYGYTF. The CDR3 DNA sequence: TGTGCCAGCAGTAAAAGGAGGCTGAACTATGGCTACACCTTC.